This record concerns one T cell receptor (beta chain) sequence. The antigen is undetermined. Germline CDR1 KGHDR, CDR2 SFDVKD. Trimming removed 0 bases at V and 9 bases at J, with 13 bases between. The CDR3 length is 14 residues. From RNA, the CDR3 regions of TCR beta chains were amplified and sequenced. HTBI primers served in a first-round RT-PCR, which a second-round multiplex PCR followed. One entry per CDR3 protein results from TCRdb running MiXCR on the multiplex PCR reads. Of around 590,000 distinct CDR3 sequences in the sample, approximately 37% were seen once. The entry originates in a study of Graves' ophthalmopathy and Graves' hyperthyroidism. Study-level findings and limits: Blood was where most expanded thyroid clonotypes above 0.001 frequency also turned up.

Certain patients, namely those with other autoimmune diseases, uncontrolled infections, pregnancy or lactation, were excluded. The receptor's source is an adult man with Graves' hyperthyroidism. The chain combines TRBV24-1 with TRBJ2-5, with D hard to call. Input material: peripheral blood or thyroid tissue (not recorded which). The CDR3 nucleotides are TGTGCCACCAGTGATTTGGATAGCAATCAGCCCCAGTACTTC. This translates into CATSDLDSNQPQYF.